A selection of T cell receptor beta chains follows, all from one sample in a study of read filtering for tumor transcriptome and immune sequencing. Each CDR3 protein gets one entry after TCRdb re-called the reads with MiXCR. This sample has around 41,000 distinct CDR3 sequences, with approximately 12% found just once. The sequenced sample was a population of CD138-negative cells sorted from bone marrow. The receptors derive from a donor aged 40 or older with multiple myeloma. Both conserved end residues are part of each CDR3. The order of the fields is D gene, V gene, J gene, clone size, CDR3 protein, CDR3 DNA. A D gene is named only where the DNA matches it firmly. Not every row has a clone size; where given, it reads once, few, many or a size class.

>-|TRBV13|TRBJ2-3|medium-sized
CASSMQGGMTDTQYF
TGTGCCAGCAGCATGCAGGGGGGCATGACAGATACGCAGTATTTT
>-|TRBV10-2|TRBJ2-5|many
CASSELETQYF
TGCGCCAGCAGTGAGTTAGAGACCCAGTACTTC
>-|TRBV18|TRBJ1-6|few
CASSRSLYNSPLHF
TGTGCCAGCTCACGATCCTTGTATAATTCACCCCTCCACTTT
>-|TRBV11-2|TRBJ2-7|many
CASMLKPEQYF
TGTGCCAGCATGCTGAAACCTGAGCAGTACTTC
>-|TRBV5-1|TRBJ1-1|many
CASSLEGGTEAFF
TGCGCCAGCAGCTTGGAGGGAGGGACTGAAGCTTTCTTT
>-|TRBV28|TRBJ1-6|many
CASTSSGAVRSPLHF
TGTGCCAGCACCTCTTCTGGGGCAGTTAGGTCACCCCTCCACTTT
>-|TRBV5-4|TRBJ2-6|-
CASSLQGSGANVLTF
TGTGCCAGCAGCTTGCAGGGCTCTGGGGCCAACGTCCTGACTTTC
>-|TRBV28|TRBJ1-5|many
CASVQGNQPQHF
TGTGCCAGCGTACAAGGCAATCAGCCCCAGCATTTT
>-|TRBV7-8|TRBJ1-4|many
CASSRHDATNEKLFF
TGTGCCAGCAGCCGACATGATGCAACTAATGAAAAACTGTTTTTT
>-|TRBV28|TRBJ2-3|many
CASPGLGTTSTDTQYF
TGTGCCAGTCCGGGACTCGGGACAACTAGCACAGATACGCAGTATTTT
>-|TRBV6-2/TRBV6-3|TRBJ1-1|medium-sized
CASSRGQSRYTEAFF
TGTGCCAGCAGTCGGGGGCAAAGTCGGTACACTGAAGCTTTCTTT
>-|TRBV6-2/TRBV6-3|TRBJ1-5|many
CASSYWRSNQPQHF
TGTGCCAGCAGTTACTGGAGGAGCAATCAGCCCCAGCATTTT
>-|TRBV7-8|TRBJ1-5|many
CASSLGTGDQPQHF
TGTGCCAGCAGCTTGGGGACGGGGGATCAGCCCCAGCATTTT
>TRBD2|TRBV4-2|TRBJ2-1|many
CASSQYSGGASYNEQFF
TGTGCCAGCAGCCAGTATAGCGGGGGGGCGTCCTACAATGAGCAGTTCTTC
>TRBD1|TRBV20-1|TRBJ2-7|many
CSATSGQGTYEQYF
TGCAGTGCTACTTCTGGACAGGGGACCTACGAGCAGTACTTC
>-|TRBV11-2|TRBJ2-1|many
CASSFEGLMGNNEQFF
TGTGCCAGCAGCTTCGAGGGGCTAATGGGCAACAATGAGCAGTTCTTC
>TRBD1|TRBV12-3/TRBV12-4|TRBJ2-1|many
CASTGDSLRDEQFF
TGTGCCAGCACCGGGGACAGCCTACGCGATGAGCAGTTCTTC
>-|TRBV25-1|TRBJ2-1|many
CASSTPTGADNEQFF
TGTGCCAGCAGTACCCCCACCGGGGCTGACAATGAGCAGTTCTTC
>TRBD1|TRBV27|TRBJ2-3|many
CASSLMGTGGDTQYF
TGTGCCAGCAGTTTAATGGGGACAGGGGGAGATACGCAGTATTTT
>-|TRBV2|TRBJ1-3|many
CASSDEGSPGNTIYF
TGTGCCAGCAGTGACGAAGGGAGCCCTGGAAACACCATATATTTT
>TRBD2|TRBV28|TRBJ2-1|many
CASSSTSGGLYNEQFF
TGTGCCAGCAGTAGCACTAGCGGGGGGCTATACAATGAGCAGTTCTTC
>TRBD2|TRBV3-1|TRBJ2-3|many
CASSHSGVSDTQYF
TGTGCCAGCAGCCATAGCGGGGTTTCAGATACGCAGTATTTT
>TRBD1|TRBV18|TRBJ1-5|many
CASSRDRASNQPQHF
TGTGCCAGCTCACGGGACAGGGCTAGCAATCAGCCCCAGCATTTT
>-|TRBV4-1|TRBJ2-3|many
CASSRVGSDTQYF
TGCGCCAGCAGCCGGGTGGGGTCGGATACGCAGTATTTT
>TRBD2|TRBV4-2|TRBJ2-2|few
CASSQDIAGGPNTGELFF
TGTGCCAGCAGCCAAGACATAGCGGGGGGCCCGAACACCGGGGAGCTGTTTTTT
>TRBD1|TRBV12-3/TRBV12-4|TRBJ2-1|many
CASSPQDRANEQFF
TGTGCCAGCAGCCCACAGGACAGGGCAAATGAGCAGTTCTTC
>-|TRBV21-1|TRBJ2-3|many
CASSIRGDTQYF
TGTGCCAGCAGCATTAGGGGAGATACGCAGTATTTT
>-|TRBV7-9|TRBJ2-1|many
CASSSLPSGPGVYNEQFF
TGTGCCAGCAGCTCCCTCCCCTCGGGCCCCGGGGTCTACAATGAGCAGTTCTTC
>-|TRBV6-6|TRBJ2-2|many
CASSYRPGPLNTGELFF
TGTGCCAGCAGTTACAGGCCGGGGCCCTTAAACACCGGGGAGCTGTTTTTT
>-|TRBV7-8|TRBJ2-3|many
CASSLWALSTDTQYF
TGTGCCAGCAGCTTATGGGCCCTTAGCACAGATACGCAGTATTTT
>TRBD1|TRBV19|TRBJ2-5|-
CASSSLSGGAGETQYF
TGTGCCAGTAGTAGCCTTTCAGGGGGCGCGGGGGAGACCCAGTACTTC
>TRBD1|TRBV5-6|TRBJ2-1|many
CASMGTGPPFF
TGTGCCAGCATGGGGACAGGACCTCCGTTCTTC
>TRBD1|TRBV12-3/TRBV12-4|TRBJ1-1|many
CASSPWTGTNTEAFF
TGTGCCAGCAGTCCGTGGACAGGTACGAACACTGAAGCTTTCTTT
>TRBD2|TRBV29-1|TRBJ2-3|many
CSVRIAGLADTDTQYF
TGCAGCGTCAGAATCGCGGGACTAGCGGACACAGATACGCAGTATTTT
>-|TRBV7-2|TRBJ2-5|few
CASTLAETQYF
TGTGCCAGCACCCTAGCAGAGACCCAGTACTTC
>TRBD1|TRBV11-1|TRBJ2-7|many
CASSFHGQDYEQYF
TGTGCCAGCAGCTTCCATGGACAGGACTACGAGCAGTACTTC
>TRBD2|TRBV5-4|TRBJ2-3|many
CASSPAGGTGTDTQYF
TGTGCCAGCAGCCCAGCGGGGGGGACCGGCACAGATACGCAGTATTTT
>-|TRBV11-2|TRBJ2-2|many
CASKRGFTGELFF
TGTGCCAGCAAGAGGGGCTTCACCGGGGAGCTGTTTTTT
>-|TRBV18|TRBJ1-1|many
CASSKYDGGREAFF
TGTGCCAGCTCGAAGTACGACGGTGGGCGTGAAGCTTTCTTT
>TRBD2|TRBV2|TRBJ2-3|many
CASRGTSGRTDTQYF
TGTGCCAGCCGCGGGACTAGCGGGAGGACAGATACGCAGTATTTT
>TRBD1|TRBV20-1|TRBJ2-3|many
CSRQGVVRDTQYF
TGCAGCCGACAGGGAGTAGTTCGGGATACGCAGTATTTT
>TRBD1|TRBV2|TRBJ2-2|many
CASSQFDRDTGELFF
TGTGCCAGCAGCCAATTTGACAGGGACACCGGGGAGCTGTTTTTT
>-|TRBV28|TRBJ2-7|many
CASCNSLVYEQYF
TGTGCCAGCTGCAACAGTCTCGTTTACGAGCAGTACTTC
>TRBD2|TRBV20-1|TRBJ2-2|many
CSAPPWAGGSPAGELFF
TGCAGTGCTCCGCCCTGGGCGGGGGGCAGCCCGGCCGGGGAGCTGTTTTTT
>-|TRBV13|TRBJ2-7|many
CASSLRSGGDEQYF
TGTGCCAGCAGCCTTAGGTCTGGGGGAGACGAGCAGTACTTC
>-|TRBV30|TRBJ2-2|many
CAWTPAPYPPGELFF
TGTGCCTGGACCCCAGCACCATACCCCCCCGGGGAGCTGTTTTTT
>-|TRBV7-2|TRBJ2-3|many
CASSLEYTQYF
TGTGCCAGCAGCTTGGAATATACGCAGTATTTT
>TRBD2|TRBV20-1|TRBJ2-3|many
CSARVAGVTDTQYF
TGCAGTGCTAGAGTAGCGGGGGTCACAGATACGCAGTATTTT
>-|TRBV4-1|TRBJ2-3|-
CASSKGTPASTNTQYF
TGCGCCAGCAGCAAAGGGACTCCCGCCTCCACAAATACGCAATATTTT
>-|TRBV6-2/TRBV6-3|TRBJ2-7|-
CASSPWGEQYF
TGTGCCAGCAGTCCCTGGGGGGAGCAGTACTTC
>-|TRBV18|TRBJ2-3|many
CASSPQESQADTQYF
TGTGCCAGCTCACCACAGGAAAGTCAGGCGGATACGCAGTATTTT